The 23 T cell receptor beta chains presented below share a single source sample, sequenced in a study of cytomegalovirus exposure and HLA in healthy donors. The PCR contained 60 Vbeta and 13 Jbeta primers. Assay used: immunoSEQ multiplex PCR; TCRdb lists only in-frame clones, some missing. The repertoire holds about 80,000 clones, roughly two thirds seen once, with 6.5% to 7.5% in the top ten. Sequenced sample: PBMCs. Every receptor here comes from a woman in her forties or fifties in good health and CMV-seropositive.

The chain uses TRBV25-1 and TRBJ2-5; TRBD2 matches at 10 bases. J lost 5 bases, V lost 3 bases, and 12 bases had no gene match. Germline CDR1 and CDR2: MGHDK and SYGVNS. This CDR3 has 17 amino acids. This CDR3 is CASSDFNSGGMGETQYF. The CDR3 DNA sequence: TGTGCCAGCAGTGACTTCAATAGCGGGGGGATGGGGGAGACCCAGTACTTC.

The V and J genes are TRBV5-6 and TRBJ1-2; D uncertain. Germline V gene data show CDR1 as SGHDT and CDR2 as YYEEEE. V lost 1 base, J lost 8 bases, and 27 bases lay in between. CDR3 length equals 18 residues. CDR3 residues: CASSLRAQRYGLVGGYTF. In DNA form, the CDR3 reads TGTGCCAGCAGCTTGAGGGCCCAACGCTACGGACTGGTGGGAGGCTACACCTTC.

The chain joins TRBV2 to TRBJ1-1; the match to TRBD1 covers 7 bases. CDR1 and CDR2 (germline): SNHLY, FYNNEI. CDR3 size: 13 residues. The ends lost 8 bases at V and 0 bases at J; junction bases unmatched: 3. CDR3 protein: CASLGQLNTEAFF. The CDR3 coding sequence is TGTGCCAGCCTGGGACAGCTGAACACTGAAGCTTTCTTT.

V usage is TRBV7-3 and J usage is TRBJ2-1; weak D call: TRBD1 (7 bases). The CDR3 is made up of 16 amino acids. Germline assignment: CDR1 SGHTA and CDR2 FQGTGA. V lost 2 bases and J lost 3, with 14 bases in between. CDR3 protein: CASSLGVRGDYNEQFF. For the CDR3, the DNA is TGTGCCAGCAGCTTAGGAGTCAGGGGGGACTACAATGAGCAGTTCTTC.

The chain has TRBV5-5 and TRBJ1-3; D ambiguous. Trimming took 4 bases from V and 0 from J, leaving 17 bases between them. The CDR3 spans 17 residues. Germline CDR1 reads SGHKS; CDR2 reads YYEKEE (reference sequence). CDR3 coding DNA: TGTGCCAGCAGCGCCGCTCCTACGTCCTCCTCTGGAAACACCATATATTTT. Encoded protein: CASSAAPTSSSGNTIYF.

The V and J genes are TRBV19 and TRBJ2-4, with 8 bases matching TRBD1. Losses at the gene ends were 5 bases for V and 4 bases for J; bases not matched to a gene: 16. This CDR3 region has 18 residues. CDR1 LNHDA and CDR2 SQIVND come from the germline V gene (reference sequence). CDR3 coding DNA: TGTGCCAGTAGTCCCACCCCCCAGACAGGGGCGGGGAAAAACATTCAGTACTTC. It is translated as CASSPTPQTGAGKNIQYF.

The chain joins TRBV27 to TRBJ2-7; possibly TRBD2 for D (5 bases). The CDR3 extends over 13 amino acids. V shed 7 bases and J shed 3 bases, with 13 bases lying between them. Germline CDR1 and CDR2: MNHEY and SMNVEV (reference sequence). In nucleotides, the CDR3 is TGTGCCAGCACGCTAGCAACGGGCTACGAGCAGTACTTC. Translating gives CASTLATGYEQYF.

J is TRBJ2-5 and V is TRBV29-1; D call uncertain. V was clipped by 5 bases and J by 5 bases, with 9 bases between them. Germline values: CDR1 SQVTM, CDR2 ANQGSEA. This CDR3 has 11 residues. The CDR3 bases are TGCAGCGTTTTACGGCGGGAGACCCAGTACTTC. This codes for CSVLRRETQYF.

This clone has just a few counts. The chain carries TRBV29-1 and TRBJ1-5, with TRBD1 matching 10 bases. The V gene end was trimmed by 6 bases and the J gene end by 4 bases; junction bases not matched to a gene: 3. CDR1 is SQVTM and CDR2 is ANQGSEA in the germline V gene. This CDR3 region has 13 residues. CDR3 nucleotides: TGCAGCGTGAGGACAGGGGGAAATCAGCCCCAGCATTTT. It is translated as CSVRTGGNQPQHF.

The chain uses TRBV18 and TRBJ2-7; 12 bases fit TRBD2. Germline trimming cut 6 bases from V and 5 bases from J; bases unmatched to any gene: 8. This CDR3 contains 15 residues. Germline V CDR1 and CDR2: KGHSH, LQKENI. DNA of the CDR3: TGTGCCAGCTCTCCTAGCGGGGGGGCCGACCACGAGCAGTACTTC. Protein: CASSPSGGADHEQYF.

The chain carries TRBV7-2 and TRBJ1-2; no reliable D call. Germline V gene sequence: CDR1 SGHTA, CDR2 FQGNSA. CDR3 size: 14 residues. V lost 3 bases and J 2 bases, leaving 10 bases between the germline ends. CDR3 DNA sequence: TGTGCCAGCAGCTTGGACTTCGGCAACTATGGCTACACCTTC. Translation gives CASSLDFGNYGYTF. Full variable domain (remainder filled in from reference TRBV7-2 and TRBJ1-2): GAGVSQSPSNKVTEKGKDVELRCDPISGHTALYWYRQSLGQGLEFLIYFQGNSAPDKSGLPSDRFSAERTGGSVSTLTIQRTQQEDSAVYLCASSLDFGNYGYTFGSGTRLTVV.

CDR3 sequence reads: CAISRLAGGDTQYF. The CDR3 DNA follows: TGTGCCATCAGCCGACTAGCCGGGGGCGATACGCAGTATTTT. The gene calls are TRBV10-3 and TRBJ2-3; the D gene is possibly TRBD2 (7 bases). Looked up from germline, CDR1 is ENHRY and CDR2 is SYGVKD. V shed 6 bases and J shed 6 bases, with 16 bases lying between them. The CDR3 is 14 amino acids.

The gene calls are TRBV5-1 and TRBJ2-3, with D perhaps TRBD2 (6 bases). The germline V gene encodes CDR1 SGHRS and CDR2 YFSETQ. This CDR3 region has 16 residues. The V gene lost 1 base and the J gene lost 2 bases, with 14 bases spanning the gap. CDR3 loop: CASSLSLGTYTDTQYF. CDR3 DNA: TGCGCCAGCAGCTTGAGTCTCGGGACTTACACAGATACGCAGTATTTT.

The genes are TRBV2 and TRBJ2-7, with D possibly matching TRBD1 (7 bases). With 6 bases removed from V and 0 bases from J, the gap between germline ends came to 21 bases. The CDR3 covers 17 residues. From germline, CDR1 is SNHLY and CDR2 FYNNEI. CDR3 region: CASRSGDRASTSYEQYF. CDR3 DNA sequence: TGTGCCAGCAGATCGGGGGACAGAGCCTCTACCTCCTACGAGCAGTACTTC.

The chain joins TRBV5-4 to TRBJ2-5, with TRBD2 identical over 13 bases. This CDR3 contains 16 residues. The V gene end was trimmed by 0 bases and the J gene end by 5 bases; junction bases not matched to a gene: 4. From germline, CDR1 is SGHNT and CDR2 YYREEE (reference sequence). This CDR3 reads CASSLAGTSGVETQYF. The CDR3 coding sequence is TGTGCCAGCAGCTTGGCCGGGACTAGCGGGGTGGAGACCCAGTACTTC.

The chain couples TRBV9 to TRBJ2-3; D gene unclear. This CDR3 spans 13 amino acids. The germline V gene encodes CDR1 SGDLS and CDR2 YYNGEE. V was shortened by 0 bases and J by 4 bases, with 6 bases between the two germline ends. The CDR3 DNA reads as TGTGCCAGCAGCGTAGAGCTAGCAGATACGCAGTATTTT. Translation gives CASSVELADTQYF.

The genes are TRBV29-1 and TRBJ2-7; TRBD2 matches 9 bases. Trimming cost V 6 bases and J 0 bases; bases outside gene matches: 12. The CDR3 covers 16 residues. The V gene's germline CDR1 is SQVTM and CDR2 ANQGSEA. CDR3 amino acids: CSVETSASGDSYEQYF. In DNA form, the CDR3 reads TGCAGCGTGGAGACCTCTGCTAGCGGGGACTCCTACGAGCAGTACTTC.

The chain is built from TRBV9 and TRBJ2-6; 8 bases are a match to TRBD2. V lost 2 bases, J lost 2 bases, and 12 bases stayed unmatched. Germline V gene lookup returns CDR1 SGDLS and CDR2 YYNGEE. This CDR3 is built from 19 residues. This chain's CDR3 is CASSVTGGGATTGANVLTF. For the CDR3, the DNA is TGTGCCAGCAGCGTTACGGGGGGGGGCGCTACTACTGGGGCCAACGTCCTGACTTTC.

This rearrangement joins TRBV11-2 to TRBJ1-3; TRBD1 might be the D (6 bases). Trimming removed 2 bases at V and 1 base at J, with 15 bases between. CDR3 length: 17 amino acids. Germline lookup yields CDR1 SGHAT and CDR2 FQNNGV. The CDR3 spells CASSLWGGGGSGNTIYF. DNA for the CDR3: TGTGCCAGCAGCTTATGGGGAGGGGGAGGGTCTGGAAACACCATATATTTT.

This chain links TRBV19 with TRBJ1-1; no definite D call. This CDR3 region has 12 residues. Trimming left V 5 bases short and J 11 bases short, with 15 bases between. Germline CDR1 LNHDA, CDR2 SQIVND (reference sequence). The CDR3: CASSVDGPGAFF. The CDR3 DNA reads TGTGCCAGTAGTGTGGACGGCCCGGGGGCTTTCTTT. Complete variable domain (other parts from reference TRBV19 and TRBJ1-1): DGGITQSPKYLFRKEGQNVTLSCEQNLNHDAMYWYRQDPGQGLRLIYYSQIVNDFQKGDIAEGYSVSREKKESFPLTVTSAQKNPTAFYLCASSVDGPGAFFGQGTRLTVV.

The chain employs TRBV13 and TRBJ2-2, with TRBD2 as a possible D gene (5 bases). The length of the CDR3 is 15 residues. Per germline, CDR1 PRHDT and CDR2 FYEKMQ (reference sequence). V lost 5 bases, J lost 5 bases, and 15 bases lay in between. CDR3 in DNA: TGTGCCAGCAGCACTAATCCCCCGGGGACCGGGGAGCTGTTTTTT. This translates into CASSTNPPGTGELFF.

The chain couples TRBV30 to TRBJ2-3; TRBD1 aligns across 10 bases. The J segment lost 2 bases and the V segment lost 4 bases, leaving 12 bases of the junction unmatched. Germline V CDR1 and CDR2: GTSNPN, SVGIG (reference sequence). The CDR3 runs 17 residues. The CDR3 DNA reads as TGTGCCTGGATTGAGGGGACAGGGGTCCGATCCACAGATACGCAGTATTTT. This sequence encodes CAWIEGTGVRSTDTQYF.

The rearrangement uses TRBV27 and TRBJ2-7; the D is unclear. The CDR3 is made up of 11 amino acids. Trimming pared 6 bases from V and 3 bases from J, leaving 6 bases between. Germline CDR1 MNHEY, CDR2 SMNVEV (reference sequence). The CDR3: CASRALYEQYF. DNA for the CDR3: TGTGCCAGCAGGGCCCTCTACGAGCAGTACTTC.